This T cell receptor (beta chain) was recorded in a study of T cells in Graves' hyperthyroidism and ophthalmopathy. Amplified TCR beta CDR3 regions came from RNA transcripts. A set of HTBI primers served as the primers for a first-round RT-PCR of the TCR CDR3. TCRdb called the multiplex PCR reads again in MiXCR, with one record for every CDR3 protein. The top ten clones hold around 50% of a sample with 350,000 or so distinct CDR3 sequences, 15% to 20% of them seen once. The CDR3 spans 16 residues. In germline, CDR1 is SNHLY, CDR2 FYNNEI. Every diagnosis used clinical symptoms, serum thyroxine and TRAb, thyroid ultrasound and orbital computed tomography. This clonotype was counted between two and nine times.

The clonotype comes from a woman aged 45-65 years with Graves' hyperthyroidism. The specimen sequenced was blood. The rearrangement joins TRBV2 to TRBJ2-4; D unclear. As DNA, the CDR3 is TGTGCATCTTCCCGGGCTCCTGTTATAGCCAAAAACATTCAGTACTTC. The encoded protein is CASSRAPVIAKNIQYF. Full variable domain (missing parts from reference TRBV2 and TRBJ2-4): EPEVTQTPSHQVTQMGQEVILRCVPISNHLYFYWYRQILGQKVEFLVSFYNNEISEKSEIFDDQFSVERPDGSNFTLKIRSTKLEDSAMYFCASSRAPVIAKNIQYFGAGTRLSVL.